Detailed here is one T cell receptor (beta chain). Its antigen is still unknown. The data stem from a study of CXCR3-negative and CXCR3-positive naive CD8 T cells. General observations from the study: Naive subsets did not differ in surface CD5, and the authors estimated TCR strength using properties of the TRB CDR3. CXCR3 expression dropped partially after cryopreservation, and most assays relied on fresh PBMCs. Naive CXCR3-positive cells had TRB CDR3s more hydrophobic than those of CXCR3-negative naive cells.

This CDR3 is 14 amino acids long. From germline, CDR1 is KGHSH and CDR2 LQKENI. The authors made the TRB cDNA libraries by 5' RACE using UMI labels. Following a re-call of the 5' RACE reads, TCRdb has one entry per CDR3 protein and lacks DNA. Its clone listing holds 49,000 or so distinct CDR3 sequences. Naive CD8+ T cells carried a CD45RO-CCR7+CD27+CD95- phenotype. The V call is TRBV18, the J call TRBJ2-7; TCRdb reports TRBD2, a call that lacks DNA to check it against. Sequencing was carried out using naive CXCR3+ CD8+ T cells from blood. The subset: CD45RO-CCR7+CD27+CD95- naive CD8+ T cells expressing CXCR3 (TNR3+). This TCR was recovered from a human donor in good health. Some clones in this sample may be carry-over from other donors' samples. The CDR3: CASSFKGLADEQYF.